The rows below give T cell receptor beta chains drawn from one sample of a study of blood T cell repertoires in COVID-19. Method: immunoSEQ multiplex PCR; TCRdb's copy keeps in-frame clones and lacks some. The sample lists some 260,000 clones, nearly 90% occurring once. Sequencing input: peripheral blood. These receptors originate from a man younger than 30 with active or convalescent COVID-19. Each CDR3 is given with its conserved first and last residue. D genes are given only for firm matches. Size is stated for part of the rows, as once, few or many counts, or as a class when the clone is expanded.

j_gene | abundance | v_gene | len | d_gene | CDR3nt | CDR3aa
TRBJ1-1 | NA | TRBV6-5 | 14 | NA | TGTGCCAGCAGTTACTCCGGGATCGGCACTGAAGCTTTCTTT | CASSYSGIGTEAFF
TRBJ1-3 | NA | TRBV28 | 17 | NA | TGTGCCAGCAGCTACCGTTACAGGGCTGGAAAACGAAACACCATATATTTT | CASSYRYRAGKRNTIYF
TRBJ1-1 | NA | TRBV10-1 | 15 | TRBD1 | TGCGCCAGCAGTGAGTCTTTCACAGGGGACACTGAAGCTTTCTTT | CASSESFTGDTEAFF
TRBJ2-1 | NA | TRBV11-2 | 16 | TRBD2 | TGTGCCAGCAGCCCGCGGGGGGCAGGGTCCTACAATGAGCAGTTCTTC | CASSPRGAGSYNEQFF
TRBJ2-1 | NA | TRBV6-5 | 15 | NA | TGTGCCAGCAGTTACGGGGGCCGCCCGGCCAATGAGCAGTTCTTC | CASSYGGRPANEQFF
TRBJ1-2 | NA | TRBV6-2/TRBV6-3 | 18 | NA | TGTGCCAGCAGTACACTCGGACTCCTCAATATCCCTCTCTATGGCTACACCTTC | CASSTLGLLNIPLYGYTF
TRBJ1-6 | once | TRBV27 | 13 | NA | TGTGCCAGCAGTGGCCAGTATAATTCACCCCTCCACTTT | CASSGQYNSPLHF
TRBJ2-1 | NA | TRBV18 | 12 | NA | TGTGCCAGCTCACCCCTAGATACAAAGCAGTTCTTC | CASSPLDTKQFF
TRBJ2-3 | once | TRBV28 | 17 | TRBD2 | TGTGCCAGCAGAGCCCGGGGACTAGCGGGAGGTGCAGATACGCAGTATTTT | CASRARGLAGGADTQYF
TRBJ2-5 | NA | TRBV7-7 | 15 | TRBD2 | TGTGCTAGCAGCCGCGGGACTAGCGGGTGGGAGACCCAGTACTTC | CASSRGTSGWETQYF